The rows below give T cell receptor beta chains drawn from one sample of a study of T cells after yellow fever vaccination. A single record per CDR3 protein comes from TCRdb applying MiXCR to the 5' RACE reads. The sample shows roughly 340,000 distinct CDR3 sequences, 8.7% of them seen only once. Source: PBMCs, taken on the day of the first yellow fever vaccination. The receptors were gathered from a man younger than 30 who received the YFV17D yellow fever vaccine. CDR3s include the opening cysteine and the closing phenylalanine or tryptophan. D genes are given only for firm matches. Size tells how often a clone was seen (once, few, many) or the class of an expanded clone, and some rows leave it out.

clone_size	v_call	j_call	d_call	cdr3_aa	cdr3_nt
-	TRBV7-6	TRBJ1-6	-	CASKAGKISPLHF	TGTGCCAGCAAGGCCGGGAAAATTTCACCCCTCCACTTT
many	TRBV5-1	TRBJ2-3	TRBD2	CASSLGTGGDTQYF	TGCGCCAGCAGCTTGGGAACGGGAGGGGATACGCAGTATTTT
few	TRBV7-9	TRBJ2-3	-	CASSLPGGGTDTQYF	TGTGCCAGCAGCTTACCAGGGGGGGGCACAGATACGCAGTATTTT
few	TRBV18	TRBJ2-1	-	CASSPSLAQQFSYNEQFF	TGTGCCAGCTCACCATCGCTAGCGCAACAATTCTCCTACAATGAGCAGTTCTTC
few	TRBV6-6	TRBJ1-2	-	CASSYPGFYGYTF	TGTGCCAGCAGTTACCCCGGGTTCTATGGCTACACCTTC
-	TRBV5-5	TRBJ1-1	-	CASSSTDMNTEAFF	TGTGCCAGCAGCTCGACAGACATGAACACTGAAGCTTTCTTT
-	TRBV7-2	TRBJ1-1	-	CASSLQGNSEAFF	TGTGCCAGCAGCTTGCAGGGTAACTCTGAAGCTTTCTTT
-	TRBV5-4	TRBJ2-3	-	CASSTPTGTDTQYF	TGTGCCAGCAGCACACCGACAGGAACAGATACGCAGTATTTT
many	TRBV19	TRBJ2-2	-	CASTSTGELFF	TGTGCCAGCACCTCCACCGGGGAGCTGTTTTTT
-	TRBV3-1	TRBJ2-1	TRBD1	CASWGTGVAPGNEQFF	TGTGCCTCCTGGGGGACAGGTGTTGCTCCTGGCAATGAGCAGTTCTTC
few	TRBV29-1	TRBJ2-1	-	CSLGLSSYNEQFF	TGCAGCCTAGGGTTGAGCTCCTACAATGAGCAGTTCTTC
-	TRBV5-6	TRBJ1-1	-	CASTSGWDLIPEAFF	TGTGCCAGCACCTCAGGGTGGGACCTGATCCCTGAAGCTTTCTTT
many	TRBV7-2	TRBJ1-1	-	CASSLFGGDTEAFF	TGTGCCAGCAGCTTATTTGGGGGGGACACTGAAGCTTTCTTT
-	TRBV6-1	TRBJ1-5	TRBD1	CATSDRGNQPQHF	TGTGCCACCTCTGACAGGGGGAATCAGCCCCAGCATTTT
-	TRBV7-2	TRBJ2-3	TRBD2	CASSLWGGNSDTQYF	TGTGCCAGCAGCTTGTGGGGGGGGAACTCAGATACGCAGTATTTT
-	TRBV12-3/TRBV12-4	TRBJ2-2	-	CASSGTPHGELFF	TGTGCCAGCAGTGGGACCCCGCACGGGGAGCTGTTTTTT
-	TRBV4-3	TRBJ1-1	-	CASSQVANTEAFF	TGCGCCAGCAGCCAAGTAGCGAACACTGAAGCTTTCTTT
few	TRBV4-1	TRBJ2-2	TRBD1	CASSPGGRPDGQGRTGELFF	TGCGCCAGCAGTCCCGGTGGACGTCCGGACGGACAGGGGCGCACCGGGGAGCTGTTTTTT
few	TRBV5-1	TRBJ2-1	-	CASSALGGDDEQFF	TGCGCCAGCAGCGCGTTAGGGGGGGACGATGAGCAGTTCTTC
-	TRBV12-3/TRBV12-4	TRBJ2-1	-	CASSSRGTTEQFF	TGTGCCAGCAGTTCTAGGGGGACTACTGAGCAGTTCTTC
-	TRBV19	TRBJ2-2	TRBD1	CASETGTGGTGELFF	TGTGCCAGCGAGACAGGGACAGGGGGGACCGGGGAGCTGTTTTTT
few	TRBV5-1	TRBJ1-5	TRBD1	CASSPGQQNQPQHF	TGCGCCAGCAGCCCGGGACAGCAGAATCAGCCCCAGCATTTT
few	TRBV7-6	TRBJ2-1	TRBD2	CASSTRLAGGSSYNEQFF	TGTGCCAGCAGCACCCGGCTAGCGGGGGGAAGCTCCTACAATGAGCAGTTCTTC
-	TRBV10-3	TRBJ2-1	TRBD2	CAIRTRLAGGGEQFF	TGTGCCATCAGAACCCGACTAGCGGGGGGGGGTGAGCAGTTCTTC
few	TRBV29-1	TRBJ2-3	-	CSVDLKENTDTQYF	TGCAGCGTTGATTTGAAGGAGAACACAGATACGCAGTATTTT
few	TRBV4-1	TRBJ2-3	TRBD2	CASSPRTSGAPGDTQYF	TGCGCCAGCAGCCCACGGACTAGCGGGGCCCCCGGGGATACGCAGTATTTT
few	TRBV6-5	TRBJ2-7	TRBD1	CASTGARYEQYF	TGTGCCAGTACAGGGGCGAGATACGAGCAGTACTTC
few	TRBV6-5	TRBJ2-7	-	CASSSWGLPDEQYF	TGTGCCAGCAGTTCCTGGGGCCTCCCGGACGAGCAGTACTTC
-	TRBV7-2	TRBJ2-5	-	CASSLGREYQETQYF	TGTGCCAGCAGTCTGGGCAGGGAGTACCAAGAGACCCAGTACTTC
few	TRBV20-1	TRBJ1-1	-	CSARGGGNTEAFF	TGCAGTGCTAGGGGGGGGGGAAACACTGAAGCTTTCTTT
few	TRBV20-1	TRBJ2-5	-	CSARVPGTTTETQYF	TGCAGTGCTAGAGTCCCAGGAACGACGACGGAGACCCAGTACTTC
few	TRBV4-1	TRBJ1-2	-	CASSQEPQQIHDGYTF	TGCGCCAGCAGCCAAGAACCGCAGCAGATACATGATGGCTACACCTTC
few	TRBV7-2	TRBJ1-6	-	CASSPLGPVTYNSPLHF	TGTGCCAGCAGCCCATTGGGGCCTGTGACCTATAATTCACCCCTCCACTTT
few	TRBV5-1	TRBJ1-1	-	CASSLSQGEAFF	TGCGCCAGCAGCTTATCTCAGGGTGAAGCTTTCTTT
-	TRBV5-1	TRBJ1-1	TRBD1	CASSPTTGPNTEAFF	TGCGCCAGCAGCCCTACGACAGGGCCGAACACTGAAGCTTTCTTT
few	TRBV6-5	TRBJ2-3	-	CASSYFPEGTDTQYF	TGTGCCAGCAGTTACTTCCCAGAGGGGACAGATACGCAGTATTTT
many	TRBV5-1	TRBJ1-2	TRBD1	CASSFQPGQGYGYTF	TGCGCCAGCAGCTTCCAGCCGGGACAGGGCTATGGCTACACCTTC
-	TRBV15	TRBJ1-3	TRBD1	CATSRTGDGNTIYF	TGTGCCACCAGCAGGACAGGGGATGGAAACACCATATATTTT
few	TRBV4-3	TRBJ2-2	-	CASSQESGVPYTGELFF	TGCGCCAGCAGCCAAGAATCCGGGGTCCCCTACACCGGGGAGCTGTTTTTT
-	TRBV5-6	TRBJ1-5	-	CASSPWEDNQPQHF	TGTGCCAGCAGCCCGTGGGAGGATAATCAGCCCCAGCATTTT
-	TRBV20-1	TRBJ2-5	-	CSASAIRRDMETQYF	TGCAGTGCTAGTGCTATACGCAGGGACATGGAGACCCAGTACTTC
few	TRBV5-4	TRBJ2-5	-	CASSPDSLKETQYF	TGTGCCAGCAGCCCGGACTCACTTAAAGAGACCCAGTACTTC
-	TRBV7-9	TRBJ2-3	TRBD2	CASSSLAGAYTDTQYF	TGTGCCAGCAGCTCCCTAGCGGGGGCGTACACAGATACGCAGTATTTT
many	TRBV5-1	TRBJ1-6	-	CASSLRSSSYNSPLHF	TGCGCCAGCAGCTTGCGTTCGAGCTCCTATAATTCACCCCTCCACTTT